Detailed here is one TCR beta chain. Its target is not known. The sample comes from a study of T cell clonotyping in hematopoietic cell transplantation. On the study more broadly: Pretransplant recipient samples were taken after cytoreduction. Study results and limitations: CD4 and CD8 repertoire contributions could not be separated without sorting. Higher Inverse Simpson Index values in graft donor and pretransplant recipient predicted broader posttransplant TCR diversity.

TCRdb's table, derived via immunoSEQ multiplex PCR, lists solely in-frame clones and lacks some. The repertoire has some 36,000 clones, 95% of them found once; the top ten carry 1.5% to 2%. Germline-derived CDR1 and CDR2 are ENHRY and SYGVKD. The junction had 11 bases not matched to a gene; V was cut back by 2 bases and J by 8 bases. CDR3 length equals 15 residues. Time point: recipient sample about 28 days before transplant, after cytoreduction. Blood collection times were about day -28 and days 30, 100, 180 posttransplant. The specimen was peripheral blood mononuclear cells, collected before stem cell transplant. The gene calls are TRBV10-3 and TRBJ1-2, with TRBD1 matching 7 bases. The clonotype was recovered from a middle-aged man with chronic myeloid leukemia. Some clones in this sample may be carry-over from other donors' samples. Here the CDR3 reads CAISEGQGGVGGYTF. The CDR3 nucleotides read TGTGCCATCAGTGAGGGCCAGGGGGGCGTAGGAGGCTACACCTTC.